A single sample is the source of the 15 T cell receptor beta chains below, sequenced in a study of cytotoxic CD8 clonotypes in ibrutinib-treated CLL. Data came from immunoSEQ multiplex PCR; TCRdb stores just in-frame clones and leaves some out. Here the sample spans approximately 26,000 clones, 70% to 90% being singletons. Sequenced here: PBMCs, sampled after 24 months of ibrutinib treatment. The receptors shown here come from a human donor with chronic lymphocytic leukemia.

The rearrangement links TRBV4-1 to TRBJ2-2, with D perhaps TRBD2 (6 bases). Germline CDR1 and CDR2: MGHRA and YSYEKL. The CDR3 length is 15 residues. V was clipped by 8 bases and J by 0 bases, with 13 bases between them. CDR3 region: CASGGIHANTGELFF. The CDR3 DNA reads TGCGCCAGCGGAGGGATTCACGCGAACACCGGGGAGCTGTTTTTT.

The CDR3, as DNA: TGTGCCATCAGTAGGACAGGGGGCAATCAGCCCCAGCATTTT. This gives the protein CAISRTGGNQPQHF. The chain couples TRBV10-3 to TRBJ1-5, with 9 bases aligning to TRBD1. CDR3 length: 14 residues. V dropped 5 bases and J dropped 2; count of bases not matched to a gene: 1. Germline V gives CDR1 ENHRY, CDR2 SYGVKD.

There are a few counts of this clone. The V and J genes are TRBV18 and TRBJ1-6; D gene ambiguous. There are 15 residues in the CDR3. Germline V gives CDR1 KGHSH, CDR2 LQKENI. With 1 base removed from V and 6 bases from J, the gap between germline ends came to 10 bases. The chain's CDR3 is CASSPQGPVNSPLHF. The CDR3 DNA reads TGTGCCAGCTCACCACAAGGACCGGTTAATTCACCCCTCCACTTT.

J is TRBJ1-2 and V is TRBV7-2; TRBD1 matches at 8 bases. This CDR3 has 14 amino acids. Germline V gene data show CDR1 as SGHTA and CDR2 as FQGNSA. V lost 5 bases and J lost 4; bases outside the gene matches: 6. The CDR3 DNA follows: TGTGCCAGCAGCGCAACAGGGGGGGGCTATGGCTACACCTTC. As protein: CASSATGGGYGYTF. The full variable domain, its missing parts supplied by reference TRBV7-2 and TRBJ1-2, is GAGVSQSPSNKVTEKGKDVELRCDPISGHTALYWYRQSLGQGLEFLIYFQGNSAPDKSGLPSDRFSAERTGGSVSTLTIQRTQQEDSAVYLCASSATGGGYGYTFGSGTRLTVV.

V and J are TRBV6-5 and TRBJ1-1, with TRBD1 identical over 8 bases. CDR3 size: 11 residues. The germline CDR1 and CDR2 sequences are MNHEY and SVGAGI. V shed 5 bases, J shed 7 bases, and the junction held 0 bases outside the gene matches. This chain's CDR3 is CASSGTGEAFF. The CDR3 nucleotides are TGTGCCAGCAGTGGGACAGGTGAAGCTTTCTTT.

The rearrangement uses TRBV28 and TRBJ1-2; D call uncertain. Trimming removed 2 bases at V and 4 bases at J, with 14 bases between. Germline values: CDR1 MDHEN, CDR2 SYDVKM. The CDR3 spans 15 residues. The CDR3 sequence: CASSLPGSSSYGYTF. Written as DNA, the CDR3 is TGTGCCAGCAGTTTACCCGGGTCCAGCTCCTATGGCTACACCTTC.

The CDR3 is CARPGVSKNIQYF. Here the CDR3 DNA reads TGTGCCAGGCCAGGAGTTAGCAAAAACATTCAGTACTTC. The chain links TRBV9 to TRBJ2-4; D is undetermined. CDR3 length equals 13 residues. Germline V CDR1 and CDR2: SGDLS, YYNGEE. Trimming pared 8 bases from V and 3 bases from J, leaving 12 bases between.

The CDR3 reads CASTPREVGGYTF. The CDR3 DNA sequence: TGTGCCAGCACCCCGCGGGAGGTAGGCGGCTACACCTTC. The chain combines TRBV7-9 with TRBJ1-2; no reliable D call. The ends were cut back, 7 bases at V and 8 bases at J, with 17 bases in the middle. CDR1 and CDR2 (germline): SEHNR, FQNEAQ (reference sequence). This CDR3 comprises 13 residues.

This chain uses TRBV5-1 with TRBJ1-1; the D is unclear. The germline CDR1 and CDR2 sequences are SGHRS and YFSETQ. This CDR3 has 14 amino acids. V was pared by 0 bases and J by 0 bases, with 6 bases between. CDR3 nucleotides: TGCGCCAGCAGCTTGGCCCAAATGAACACTGAAGCTTTCTTT. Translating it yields CASSLAQMNTEAFF. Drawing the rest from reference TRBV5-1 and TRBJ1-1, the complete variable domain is KAGVTQTPRYLIKTRGQQVTLSCSPISGHRSVSWYQQTPGQGLQFLFEYFSETQRNKGNFPGRFSGRQFSNSRSEMNVSTLELGDSALYLCASSLAQMNTEAFFGQGTRLTVV.

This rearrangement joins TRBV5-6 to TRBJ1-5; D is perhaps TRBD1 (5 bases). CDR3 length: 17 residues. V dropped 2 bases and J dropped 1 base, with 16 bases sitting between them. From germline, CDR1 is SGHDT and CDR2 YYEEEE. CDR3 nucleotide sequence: TGTGCCAGCAGCTTCCGGGGTGGAGGGGCGAGCAATCAGCCCCAGCATTTT. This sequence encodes CASSFRGGGASNQPQHF.

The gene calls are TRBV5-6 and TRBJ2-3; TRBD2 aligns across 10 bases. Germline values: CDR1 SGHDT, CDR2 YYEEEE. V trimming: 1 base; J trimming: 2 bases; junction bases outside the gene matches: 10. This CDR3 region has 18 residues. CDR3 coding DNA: TGTGCCAGCAGCTTGATAGCGGGGGGACCACGCTACACAGATACGCAGTATTTT. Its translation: CASSLIAGGPRYTDTQYF.

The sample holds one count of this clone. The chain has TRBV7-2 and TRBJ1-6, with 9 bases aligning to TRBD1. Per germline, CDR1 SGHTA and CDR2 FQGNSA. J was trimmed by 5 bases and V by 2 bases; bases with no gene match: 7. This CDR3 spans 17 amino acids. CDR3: CASSLWTGTGHNSPLHF. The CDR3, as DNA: TGTGCCAGCAGCTTATGGACCGGGACAGGGCATAATTCACCCCTCCACTTT.

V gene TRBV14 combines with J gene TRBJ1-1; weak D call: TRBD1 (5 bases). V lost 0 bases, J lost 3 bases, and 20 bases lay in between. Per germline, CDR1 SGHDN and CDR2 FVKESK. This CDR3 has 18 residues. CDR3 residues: CASSQEQPLLGGYTEAFF. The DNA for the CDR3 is TGTGCCAGCAGCCAAGAGCAGCCCCTCCTTGGGGGTTACACTGAAGCTTTCTTT.

CDR3 protein: CASSKRDRVLVRGNTIYF. CDR3 in DNA: TGTGCCAGCAGCAAACGGGACAGGGTACTAGTGAGGGGAAACACCATATATTTT. J is TRBJ1-3 and V is TRBV28; 9 bases agree with TRBD1. The germline V gene encodes CDR1 MDHEN and CDR2 SYDVKM. The ends lost 6 bases at V and 4 bases at J; junction bases unmatched: 16. This CDR3 contains 18 residues.

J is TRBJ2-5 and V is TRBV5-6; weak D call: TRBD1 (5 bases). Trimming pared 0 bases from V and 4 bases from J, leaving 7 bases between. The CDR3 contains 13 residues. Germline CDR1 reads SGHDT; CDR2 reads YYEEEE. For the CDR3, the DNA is TGTGCCAGCAGCTTGGACAGGCCAGAGACCCAGTACTTC. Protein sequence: CASSLDRPETQYF.